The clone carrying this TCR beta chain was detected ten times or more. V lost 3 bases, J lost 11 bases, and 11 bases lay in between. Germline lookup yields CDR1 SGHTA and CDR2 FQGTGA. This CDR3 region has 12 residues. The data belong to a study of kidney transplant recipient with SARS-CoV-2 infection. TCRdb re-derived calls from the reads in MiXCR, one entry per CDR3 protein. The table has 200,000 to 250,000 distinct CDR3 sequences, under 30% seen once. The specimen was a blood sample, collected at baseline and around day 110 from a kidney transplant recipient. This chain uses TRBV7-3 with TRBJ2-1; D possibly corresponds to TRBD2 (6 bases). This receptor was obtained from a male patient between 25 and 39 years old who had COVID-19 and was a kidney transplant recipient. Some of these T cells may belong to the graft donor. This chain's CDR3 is CASSLLSGKQFF. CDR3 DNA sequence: TGTGCCAGCAGCTTGCTTAGCGGTAAGCAGTTCTTC.